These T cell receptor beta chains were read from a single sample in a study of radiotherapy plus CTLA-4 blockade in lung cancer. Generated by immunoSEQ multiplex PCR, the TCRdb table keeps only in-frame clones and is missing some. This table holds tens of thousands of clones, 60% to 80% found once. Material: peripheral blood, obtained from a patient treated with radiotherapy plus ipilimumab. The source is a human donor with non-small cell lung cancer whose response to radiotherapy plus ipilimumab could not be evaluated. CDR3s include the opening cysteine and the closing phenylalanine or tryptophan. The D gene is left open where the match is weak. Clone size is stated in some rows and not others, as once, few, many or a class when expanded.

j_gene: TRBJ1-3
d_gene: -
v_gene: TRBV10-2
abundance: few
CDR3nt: TGCGCCAGCAGACGCGGAAGCTCTGGAAACACCATATATTTT
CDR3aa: CASRRGSSGNTIYF

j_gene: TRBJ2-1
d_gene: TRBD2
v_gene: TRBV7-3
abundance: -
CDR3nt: TGTGCCAGCAGCTTAAGGGCGGGGGGTGAGCAGTTCTTC
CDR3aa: CASSLRAGGEQFF

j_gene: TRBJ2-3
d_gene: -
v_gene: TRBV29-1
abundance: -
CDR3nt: TGCAGCGTCCTCTTATACACAGATACGCAGTATTTT
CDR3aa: CSVLLYTDTQYF

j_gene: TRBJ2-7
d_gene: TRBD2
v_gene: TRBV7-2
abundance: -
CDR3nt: TGTGCCAGCAGCTTAGCCGGGACTAGCCCCCACGAGCAGTACTTC
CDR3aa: CASSLAGTSPHEQYF

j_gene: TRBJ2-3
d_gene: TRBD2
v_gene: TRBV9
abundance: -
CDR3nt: TGTGCCAGCAGCGTAGGGGCGGGGGACACAGATACGCAGTATTTT
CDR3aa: CASSVGAGDTDTQYF

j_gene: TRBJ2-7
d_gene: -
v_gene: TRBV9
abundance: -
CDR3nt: TGTGCCAGCAGCGTAGCGGCAGGGGCCTTTGGGGAGCAGTACTTC
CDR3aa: CASSVAAGAFGEQYF

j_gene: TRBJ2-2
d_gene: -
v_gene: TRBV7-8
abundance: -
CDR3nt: TGTGCCAGCAGCCCATCGGGAGTGAACACCGGGGAGCTGTTTTTT
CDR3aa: CASSPSGVNTGELFF

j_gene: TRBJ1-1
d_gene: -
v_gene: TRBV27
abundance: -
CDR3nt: TGTGCCAGCAGTCCCGAAGGGGGGGATGAAGCTTTCTTT
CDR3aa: CASSPEGGDEAFF

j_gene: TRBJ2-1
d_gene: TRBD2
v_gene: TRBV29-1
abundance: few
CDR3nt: TGCAGCGTTGAGATACTAGCGGAAAATCAGTTCTTC
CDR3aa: CSVEILAENQFF

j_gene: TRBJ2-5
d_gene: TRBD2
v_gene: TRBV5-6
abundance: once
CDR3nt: TGTGCCAGCAGCTCAGCACTCGGGGGGGAGACCCAGTACTTC
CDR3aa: CASSSALGGETQYF

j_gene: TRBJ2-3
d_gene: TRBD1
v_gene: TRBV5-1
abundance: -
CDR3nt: TGCGCCAGCAGCTTGGCCCGGGACAGGATCGTAACAGATACGCAGTATTTT
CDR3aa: CASSLARDRIVTDTQYF

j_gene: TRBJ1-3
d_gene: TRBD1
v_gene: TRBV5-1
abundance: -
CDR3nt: TGCGCCAGCAGACAGGGGGCAGGAGGAAACACCATATATTTT
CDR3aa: CASRQGAGGNTIYF

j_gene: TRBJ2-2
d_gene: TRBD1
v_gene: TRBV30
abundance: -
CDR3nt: TGTGCTCGCTTGGACAGGGAGAACACCGGGGAGCTGTTTTTT
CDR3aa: CARLDRENTGELFF

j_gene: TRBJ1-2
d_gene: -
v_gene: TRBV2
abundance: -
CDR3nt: TGTGCCAGCAGTGAAGAAGCAGGGCAGTATGGCTACACCTTC
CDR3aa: CASSEEAGQYGYTF

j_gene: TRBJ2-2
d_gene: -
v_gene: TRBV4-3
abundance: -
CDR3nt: TGCGCCAGCAGAGGAGCGCCGAACACCGGGGAGCTGTTTTTT
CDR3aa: CASRGAPNTGELFF

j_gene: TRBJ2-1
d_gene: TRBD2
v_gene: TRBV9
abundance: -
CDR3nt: TGTGCCAGCAGCGTCGGACTAGCGGAATACAATGAGCAGTTCTTC
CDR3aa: CASSVGLAEYNEQFF

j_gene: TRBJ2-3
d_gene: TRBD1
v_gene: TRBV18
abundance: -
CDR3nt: TGTGCCAGCTCACCACGGGACAGGGCAGATACGCAGTATTTT
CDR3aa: CASSPRDRADTQYF

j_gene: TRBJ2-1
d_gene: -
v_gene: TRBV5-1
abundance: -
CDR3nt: TGCGCCAGCAGCTTGGCCGGCGGCCCTCCACCAGCTAATGAGCAGTTCTTC
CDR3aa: CASSLAGGPPPANEQFF

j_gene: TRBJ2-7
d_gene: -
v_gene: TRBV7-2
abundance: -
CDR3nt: TGTGCCAGCAGCTTCCTTCCTCAGCGGGAAGGGGGTCGGCAGTACTTC
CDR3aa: CASSFLPQREGGRQYF

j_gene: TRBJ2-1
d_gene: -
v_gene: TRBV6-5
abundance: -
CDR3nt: TGTGCCAGCAGTCGCCCGGGGGGCGGCCACAATGAGCAGTTCTTC
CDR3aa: CASSRPGGGHNEQFF

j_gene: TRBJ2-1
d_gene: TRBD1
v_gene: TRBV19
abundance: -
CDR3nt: TGTGCCAGTAGTATGTCCAGGGGGCTTGATGAGCAGTTCTTC
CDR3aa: CASSMSRGLDEQFF

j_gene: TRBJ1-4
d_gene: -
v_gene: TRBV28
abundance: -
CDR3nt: TGTGCCAGCAGTTCAGGACAGCTAAGAGAAAAACTGTTTTTT
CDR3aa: CASSSGQLREKLFF

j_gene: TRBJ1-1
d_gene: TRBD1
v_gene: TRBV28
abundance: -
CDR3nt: TGTGCCAGCAGTACAGGGGGCGTGGTGATGAACACTGAAGCTTTCTTT
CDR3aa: CASSTGGVVMNTEAFF

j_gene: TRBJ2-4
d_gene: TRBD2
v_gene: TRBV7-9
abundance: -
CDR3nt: TGTGCCAGCAGCCCCCTAGCGGGAATAGCCAAAAACATTCAGTACTTC
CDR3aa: CASSPLAGIAKNIQYF

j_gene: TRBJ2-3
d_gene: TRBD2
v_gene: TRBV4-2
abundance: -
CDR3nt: TGTGCCAGCAGCCAGGGTAGCGGGGGGCGGGCCCACACAGATACGCAGTATTTT
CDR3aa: CASSQGSGGRAHTDTQYF

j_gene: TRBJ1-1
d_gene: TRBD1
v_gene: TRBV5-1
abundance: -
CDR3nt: TGCGCCAGCAGCTGGGGGACAGCGAACACTGAAGCTTTCTTT
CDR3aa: CASSWGTANTEAFF

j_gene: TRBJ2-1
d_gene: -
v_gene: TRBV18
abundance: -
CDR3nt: TGTGCCAGCTCACCCCTAGGTTACAATGAGCAGTTCTTC
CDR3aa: CASSPLGYNEQFF

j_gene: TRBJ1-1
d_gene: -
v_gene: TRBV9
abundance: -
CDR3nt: TGTGCCAGCAGCGTACAGGGAATGAACACTGAAGCTTTCTTT
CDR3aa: CASSVQGMNTEAFF

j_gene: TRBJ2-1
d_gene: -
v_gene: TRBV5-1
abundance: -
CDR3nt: TGCGCCAGCAGCTTGGACGGGAACTCCTACAATGAGCAGTTCTTC
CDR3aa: CASSLDGNSYNEQFF

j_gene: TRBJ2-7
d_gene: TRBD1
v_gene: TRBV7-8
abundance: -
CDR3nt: TGTGCCAGCAGCTTAGCTGGACAGGGGGCCTACGAGCAGTACTTC
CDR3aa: CASSLAGQGAYEQYF

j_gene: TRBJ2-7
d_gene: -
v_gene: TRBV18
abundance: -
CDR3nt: TGTGCCAGCTCACCACCTGAGGGCTCCTACGAGCAGTACTTC
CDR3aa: CASSPPEGSYEQYF

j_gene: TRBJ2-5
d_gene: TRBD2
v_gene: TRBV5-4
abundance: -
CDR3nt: TGTGCCAGCAGCCCGGACGGGACTAGCGGGGACCAAGAGACCCAGTACTTC
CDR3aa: CASSPDGTSGDQETQYF

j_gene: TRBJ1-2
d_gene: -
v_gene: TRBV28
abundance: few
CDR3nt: TGTGCCAGCAGTTTATCGAGGGACGAGGGGGACTATGGCTACACCTTC
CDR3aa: CASSLSRDEGDYGYTF

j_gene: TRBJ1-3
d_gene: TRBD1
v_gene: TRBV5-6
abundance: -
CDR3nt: TGTGCCAGCAGCTTGCCTGGGGACAGGGGGCGAAACACCATATATTTT
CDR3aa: CASSLPGDRGRNTIYF

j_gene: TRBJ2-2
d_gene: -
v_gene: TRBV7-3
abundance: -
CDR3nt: TGTGCCAGCAGCTACCAGGGATACGGGGAGCTGTTTTTT
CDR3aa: CASSYQGYGELFF

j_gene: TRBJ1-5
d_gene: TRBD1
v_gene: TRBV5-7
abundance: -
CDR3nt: TGTGCCAGCAGCGGACAGGCAGGATTAATGCAAAGCAATCAGCCCCAGCATTTT
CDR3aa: CASSGQAGLMQSNQPQHF

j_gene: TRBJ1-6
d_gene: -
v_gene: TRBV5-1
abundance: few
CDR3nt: TGCGCCAGCAGCTTGGGTGGCGGGGGTATTAATTCACCCCTCCACTTT
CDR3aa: CASSLGGGGINSPLHF

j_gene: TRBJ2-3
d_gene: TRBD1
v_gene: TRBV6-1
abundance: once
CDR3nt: TGTGCCAGCTTCCGGGACAGGTACACAGATACGCAGTATTTT
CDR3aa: CASFRDRYTDTQYF

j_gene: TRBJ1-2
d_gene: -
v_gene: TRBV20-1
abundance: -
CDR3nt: TGCAGTGCACCCGCCCGGGGCTACACCTTC
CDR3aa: CSAPARGYTF

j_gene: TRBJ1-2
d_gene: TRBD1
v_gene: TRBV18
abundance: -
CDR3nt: TGTGCCAGCTCACCAGTAGAGGGGGCGCACTATGGCTACACCTTC
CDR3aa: CASSPVEGAHYGYTF

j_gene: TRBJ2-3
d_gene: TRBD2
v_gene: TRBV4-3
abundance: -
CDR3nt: TGCGCCAGCAGCCAAGATGGGAGGGCTGCAGATACGCAGTATTTT
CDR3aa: CASSQDGRAADTQYF

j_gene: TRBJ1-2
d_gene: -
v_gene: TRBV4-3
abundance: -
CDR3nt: TGCGCCAGCAGCCAATCTCCTTGGGGGCAGGAGCTTAACTATGGCTACACCTTC
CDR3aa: CASSQSPWGQELNYGYTF

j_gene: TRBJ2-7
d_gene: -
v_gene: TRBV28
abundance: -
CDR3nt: TGTGCCAGCAGTGAGCGTGAGAGGCCCTACGAGCAGTACTTC
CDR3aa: CASSERERPYEQYF

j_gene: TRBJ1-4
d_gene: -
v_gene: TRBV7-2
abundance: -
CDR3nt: TGTGCCAGCAGCTTCCAAACAGGGTACGAAAAACTGTTTTTT
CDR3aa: CASSFQTGYEKLFF